These T cell receptor beta chains were read from a single sample in a study of long-term antiretroviral therapy in people with HIV. Sequencing used immunoSEQ multiplex PCR; TCRdb keeps in-frame clones, though not all of them. Here the sample spans tens of thousands of clones, roughly 93% being singletons. Material: unsorted PBMCs, obtained 7.4 years after starting antiretroviral therapy. The receptors stem from a man aged 45-65 years with HIV. CDR3s include the opening cysteine and the closing phenylalanine or tryptophan. A D gene is named only where the DNA matches it firmly. The size entry is marked missing in some rows and otherwise reads once, few, many or a size class.

j_call: TRBJ2-2; v_call: TRBV12-5; clone_size: -; d_call: -; cdr3_nt: TGTGCTAGTGGGCCTGGCAGGGACGCGAACACCGGGGAGCTGTTTTTT; cdr3_aa: CASGPGRDANTGELFF
j_call: TRBJ2-7; v_call: TRBV19; clone_size: -; d_call: -; cdr3_nt: TGTGCCAGTAAGGGAACAGCTAACTCCTACGAGCAGTACTTC; cdr3_aa: CASKGTANSYEQYF
j_call: TRBJ2-1; v_call: TRBV14; clone_size: -; d_call: -; cdr3_nt: TGTGCCAGCAGCCAAGACCCCAGGGGTGGATATGGAGACAATGAGCAGTTCTTC; cdr3_aa: CASSQDPRGGYGDNEQFF
j_call: TRBJ2-7; v_call: TRBV10-1; clone_size: once; d_call: -; cdr3_nt: TGCGCCAGCAGTGCCTCCTACGAGCAGTACTTC; cdr3_aa: CASSASYEQYF
j_call: TRBJ1-4; v_call: TRBV27; clone_size: -; d_call: TRBD1; cdr3_nt: TGTGCCAGCAGTTCTCGGGACAGGGTTAATGAAAAACTGTTTTTT; cdr3_aa: CASSSRDRVNEKLFF
j_call: TRBJ1-4; v_call: TRBV30; clone_size: -; d_call: -; cdr3_nt: TGTGCCTGGAGACCCGGGTCTAATGAAAAACTGTTTTTT; cdr3_aa: CAWRPGSNEKLFF
j_call: TRBJ2-7; v_call: TRBV5-1; clone_size: -; d_call: TRBD1; cdr3_nt: TGCGCCAGCAGCTTGGGGCAGACAGGGGAGCAGTACTTC; cdr3_aa: CASSLGQTGEQYF
j_call: TRBJ2-1; v_call: TRBV6-5; clone_size: -; d_call: TRBD2; cdr3_nt: TGTGCCAGCGGCGGGGGAGCGGGGGGGGCCCAGGAGCAGTTCTTC; cdr3_aa: CASGGGAGGAQEQFF
j_call: TRBJ2-2; v_call: TRBV6-6; clone_size: -; d_call: TRBD2; cdr3_nt: TGTGCCAGCAGCCCGAAAGCGGGGGGGCCCGGGGAGCTGTTTTTT; cdr3_aa: CASSPKAGGPGELFF
j_call: TRBJ1-2; v_call: TRBV11-2; clone_size: -; d_call: -; cdr3_nt: TGTGCCAGCAGCCTCCAGGGATGGGGCTACACCTTC; cdr3_aa: CASSLQGWGYTF
j_call: TRBJ1-5; v_call: TRBV30; clone_size: -; d_call: TRBD1; cdr3_nt: TGTGCCTGGAGTGTCCACAGGGGTTCTCAGCCCCAGCATTTT; cdr3_aa: CAWSVHRGSQPQHF
j_call: TRBJ2-7; v_call: TRBV30; clone_size: -; d_call: -; cdr3_nt: TGTGCCTGGAGTGTACATGGGGCTTCAATCTACGAGCAGTACTTC; cdr3_aa: CAWSVHGASIYEQYF
j_call: TRBJ2-2; v_call: TRBV5-1; clone_size: -; d_call: TRBD1; cdr3_nt: TGCGCCAGCAGCTGGGGGACAGGAACGATGGGGGAGCTGTTTTTT; cdr3_aa: CASSWGTGTMGELFF
j_call: TRBJ1-1; v_call: TRBV5-1; clone_size: few; d_call: TRBD1; cdr3_nt: TGCGCCAGCAGCTTGTTGGCAGGGGGGAACACTGAAGCTTTCTTT; cdr3_aa: CASSLLAGGNTEAFF
j_call: TRBJ1-2; v_call: TRBV5-1; clone_size: -; d_call: -; cdr3_nt: TGCGCCAGCAGCTTGGATGAGGGCCTCTATGGCTACACCTTC; cdr3_aa: CASSLDEGLYGYTF
j_call: TRBJ2-7; v_call: TRBV5-1; clone_size: -; d_call: TRBD2; cdr3_nt: TGCGCCAGCAGCTTACAGGGACTAGCGGGGGGAGCCGAGCAGTACTTC; cdr3_aa: CASSLQGLAGGAEQYF
j_call: TRBJ1-1; v_call: TRBV4-3; clone_size: -; d_call: -; cdr3_nt: TGCGCCAGCAGCCAAGCGGGGCCGAACACTGAAGCTTTCTTT; cdr3_aa: CASSQAGPNTEAFF
j_call: TRBJ2-3; v_call: TRBV9; clone_size: -; d_call: -; cdr3_nt: TGTGCCAGCAGCGTAGCTGACGGGGGCTACACAGATACGCAGTATTTT; cdr3_aa: CASSVADGGYTDTQYF
j_call: TRBJ2-7; v_call: TRBV6-6; clone_size: -; d_call: TRBD2; cdr3_nt: TGTGCCAGCAGTACATCCGGGACTACTTACGAGCAGTACTTC; cdr3_aa: CASSTSGTTYEQYF
j_call: TRBJ1-4; v_call: TRBV5-4; clone_size: -; d_call: TRBD1; cdr3_nt: TGTGCCAGCAGCTTGCGACAGGGAAATGAAAAACTGTTTTTT; cdr3_aa: CASSLRQGNEKLFF
j_call: TRBJ1-1; v_call: TRBV6-1; clone_size: -; d_call: TRBD1; cdr3_nt: TGTGCCAGCAGAGATGGGACAGGGGGCAGGGCTGAAGCTTTCTTT; cdr3_aa: CASRDGTGGRAEAFF
j_call: TRBJ1-4; v_call: TRBV10-2; clone_size: -; d_call: -; cdr3_nt: TGCGCCAGCAGTGAAATACAGGGCGGAAAACTGTTTTTT; cdr3_aa: CASSEIQGGKLFF
j_call: TRBJ1-1; v_call: TRBV5-1; clone_size: once; d_call: -; cdr3_nt: TGCGCCAGCAGCTTGGGGACCCGGTCGGTCACTGAAGCTTTCTTT; cdr3_aa: CASSLGTRSVTEAFF
j_call: TRBJ1-2; v_call: TRBV28; clone_size: -; d_call: -; cdr3_nt: TGTGCCAGCAGTTTACCCGGGCCAGGGGCCTATGGCTACACCTTC; cdr3_aa: CASSLPGPGAYGYTF
j_call: TRBJ1-5; v_call: TRBV12-5; clone_size: -; d_call: -; cdr3_nt: TGTGCTAGTGGAGGGAAGTGGACAGAGGATAGCAATCAGCCCCAGCATTTT; cdr3_aa: CASGGKWTEDSNQPQHF
j_call: TRBJ2-3; v_call: TRBV10-3; clone_size: once; d_call: TRBD2; cdr3_nt: TGTGCCATCAGTGGGACTAGCAGGGCAGATACGCAGTATTTT; cdr3_aa: CAISGTSRADTQYF
j_call: TRBJ1-6; v_call: TRBV7-6; clone_size: -; d_call: -; cdr3_nt: TGTGCCAGCAGCTTAGCTGGGGGCGGCAATTCACCCCTCCACTTT; cdr3_aa: CASSLAGGGNSPLHF
j_call: TRBJ1-5; v_call: TRBV7-2; clone_size: -; d_call: -; cdr3_nt: TGTGCCAGCAGCCTAGAAGCTGGTCGTAGCAATCAGCCCCAGCATTTT; cdr3_aa: CASSLEAGRSNQPQHF
j_call: TRBJ2-1; v_call: TRBV19; clone_size: -; d_call: -; cdr3_nt: TGTGCCAGTAGCTTTTATGACCAACACAATGAGCAGTTCTTC; cdr3_aa: CASSFYDQHNEQFF
j_call: TRBJ2-5; v_call: TRBV5-4; clone_size: -; d_call: TRBD2; cdr3_nt: TGTGCCAGCAGCTTGGTGGCGGGGGGGGACCAAGAGACCCAGTACTTC; cdr3_aa: CASSLVAGGDQETQYF